The 29 T cell receptor beta chains below were found in one sample sequenced in a study of OX40 agonist ivuxolimab in advanced cancers. Library preparation was by the immunoSEQ multiplex PCR assay. Imported from immuneACCESS, the table was reduced by TCRdb to in-frame sequences with V and J called. These copies leave out some clones; in studies compared against another copy, an unresolved V gene accounts for under half, and the cause of the remainder is not known. This sample comprises 30,000 to 35,000 clones, around four fifths of them detected only once. Clones ranked in the top ten supply roughly 15% of the sample. The sequences come from CD4+ or CD8+ T cells sorted from blood, collected in a trial of the OX40 agonist ivuxolimab. These receptors were taken from an adult with an advanced solid tumor such as melanoma, head and neck, liver or kidney cancer.

The V call is TRBV6-5, the J call TRBJ2-1, with D maybe TRBD2 (5 bases). CDR3 length: 14 residues. The germline CDR1 and CDR2 sequences are MNHEY and SVGAGI. Trimming shortened V by 6 bases and J by 0 bases, and 9 bases separated the two germline ends. The CDR3 loop reads CASRPGSSYNEQFF. The CDR3 DNA is TGTGCCAGCAGACCGGGAAGCTCCTACAATGAGCAGTTCTTC.

This clone occurred once. The J gene is TRBJ1-1, the V gene TRBV5-4; D unresolved. With 0 bases removed from V and 6 bases from J, the gap between germline ends came to 9 bases. Germline-derived CDR1 and CDR2 are SGHNT and YYREEE (reference sequence). The CDR3 has 13 amino acids. For the CDR3, the DNA is TGTGCCAGCAGCTTGGACCGGCCCTCTGAAGCTTTCTTT. Translating it yields CASSLDRPSEAFF.

V and J are TRBV18 and TRBJ2-7; 7 bases match TRBD1. Germline trimming cut 4 bases from V and 2 bases from J; bases unmatched to any gene: 2. The CDR3 totals 13 residues. Germline V gene sequence: CDR1 KGHSH, CDR2 LQKENI. The CDR3 sequence: CASSQTGAYEQYF. For the CDR3, the DNA is TGTGCCAGCTCACAAACAGGGGCCTACGAGCAGTACTTC. The full variable domain, completed using reference TRBV18 and TRBJ2-7, is NAGVMQNPRHLVRRRGQEARLRCSPMKGHSHVYWYRQLPEEGLKFMVYLQKENIIDESGMPKERFSAEFPKEGPSILRIQQVVRGDSAAYFCASSQTGAYEQYFGPGTRLTVT.

J is TRBJ1-6 and V is TRBV29-1; D is unclear. Trimming removed 7 bases from V and 0 bases from J, with 7 bases in between. CDR3 length: 13 residues. Looked up from germline, CDR1 is SQVTM and CDR2 is ANQGSEA. This CDR3 is CSARSSYNSPLHF. The DNA for the CDR3 is TGCAGCGCTAGGAGCTCCTATAATTCACCCCTCCACTTT.

V usage is TRBV15 and J usage is TRBJ1-6; 8 positions match TRBD1. Germline V CDR1 and CDR2: LNHNV, YYDKDF (reference sequence). Germline trimming cut 0 bases from V and 7 bases from J; bases unmatched to any gene: 2. This CDR3 is built from 15 residues. The CDR3 loop is CATSRDQGANSPLHF. CDR3 DNA sequence: TGTGCCACCAGCAGAGATCAGGGGGCAAATTCACCCCTCCACTTT.

As for this clone: This specimen includes other DNA sequences encoding the same CDR3. The chain links TRBV9 to TRBJ1-3; maybe TRBD1 (6 bases). The CDR3 has 16 residues. CDR1 and CDR2 from the germline V gene are SGDLS and YYNGEE. Trimming removed 0 bases from V and 7 bases from J, with 17 bases in between. CDR3 loop: CASSVDPTGSRNTIYF. In DNA, the CDR3 is TGTGCCAGCAGCGTAGATCCTACAGGGAGTAGGAACACCATATATTTT.

Written as DNA, the CDR3 is TGTGCCAGTAGTACCCAGAACCTCCAAGAGACCCAGTACTTC. Protein sequence: CASSTQNLQETQYF. V gene TRBV19 combines with J gene TRBJ2-5; no clear D gene. Trimming cost V 4 bases and J 1 base, with 10 bases left between them. The length of the CDR3 is 14 residues. CDR1 and CDR2 (germline): LNHDA, SQIVND (reference sequence).

The chain is built from TRBV7-2 and TRBJ2-7, with 11 positions matching TRBD2. Looked up from germline, CDR1 is SGHTA and CDR2 is FQGNSA. V shed 4 bases, J shed 11 bases, and the junction held 13 bases outside the gene matches. CDR3 length equals 15 residues. CDR3 amino acids: CASSYQGTSGFQEYF. The CDR3 nucleotides read TGTGCCAGCAGCTACCAGGGGACTAGCGGTTTCCAGGAGTACTTC.

The chain has TRBV28 and TRBJ2-3; TRBD2 aligns across 8 bases. The J segment lost 9 bases and the V segment lost 7 bases, leaving 6 bases of the junction unmatched. Germline CDR1 reads MDHEN; CDR2 reads SYDVKM. The CDR3 has 12 residues. This CDR3 reads CASNSGGETQYF. The CDR3 DNA is TGTGCCAGCAATTCGGGAGGGGAAACGCAGTATTTT.

The chain joins TRBV4-1 to TRBJ1-4; D ambiguous. The CDR3 totals 14 residues. V lost 1 base and J lost 4, with 7 bases in between. CDR1 and CDR2 from the germline V gene are MGHRA and YSYEKL. The CDR3 spells CASSQGIGNEKLFF. The CDR3 region has the DNA TGCGCCAGCAGCCAAGGAATAGGTAATGAAAAACTGTTTTTT.

The CDR3 sequence is CASSSTGGTDEQYF. Here the CDR3 DNA reads TGTGCCAGTAGTTCAACCGGAGGCACAGACGAGCAGTACTTC. J is TRBJ2-7 and V is TRBV19; D might be TRBD2 (5 bases). Germline-derived CDR1 and CDR2 are LNHDA and SQIVND (reference sequence). This CDR3 is 14 amino acids long. The V end was cut by 5 bases, the J end by 5 bases, with 16 bases between.

The genes are TRBV19 and TRBJ2-5; D is possibly TRBD1 (6 bases). The germline V gene has CDR1 LNHDA and CDR2 SQIVND (reference sequence). CDR3 length: 15 amino acids. The V and J ends lost 4 bases and 5 bases respectively, with 17 bases between them. The CDR3 here is CASSTPNTGIETQYF. The CDR3 region has the DNA TGTGCCAGTAGTACACCAAACACAGGGATTGAGACCCAGTACTTC.

A note on this clone: An end of the junction differs from the germline gene, which may be a read error. The chain is built from TRBV7-7 and TRBJ2-5; TRBD1 matches 10 bases. Germline V CDR1 and CDR2: SSHAT, FNYEAQ (reference sequence). This CDR3 is 16 amino acids long. In DNA, the CDR3 is TGTGCTAGCAGTCCCTCGGGACAGGGGTTTCGCGAGACCCAGTACTTC. This translates into CASSPSGQGFRETQYF.

V and J are TRBV6-1 and TRBJ1-1; no reliable D call. The germline V and J ends were trimmed by 7 bases and 7 bases, with 10 bases remaining between them. CDR1 is MNHNS, CDR2 SASEGT, per germline. The CDR3 spans 11 residues. The CDR3 reads CASTDGFEAFF. The CDR3 DNA reads TGTGCCAGCACTGACGGATTTGAAGCTTTCTTT.

This clone was counted between two and nine times. This rearrangement joins TRBV14 to TRBJ2-3; D is possibly TRBD1 (5 bases). Germline V gene sequence: CDR1 SGHDN, CDR2 FVKESK. Trimming took off 4 bases at V and 8 bases at J, with 13 bases between the two ends. The CDR3 runs to 13 residues. The CDR3 bases are TGTGCCAGCAGCCCTATCACAAGGGGTACGCAGTATTTT. Translated: CASSPITRGTQYF. The variable domain in full, with the rest retrieved from reference TRBV14 and TRBJ2-3, is EAGVTQFPSHSVIEKGQTVTLRCDPISGHDNLYWYRRVMGKEIKFLLHFVKESKQDESGMPNNRFLAERTGGTYSTLKVQPAELEDSGVYFCASSPITRGTQYFGPGTRLTVL.

The V gene is TRBV9, the J gene TRBJ2-2, with D possibly being TRBD2 (6 bases). The CDR3 contains 13 residues. V was pared by 4 bases and J by 7 bases, with 11 bases between. Per the germline V gene, CDR1 is SGDLS and CDR2 is YYNGEE. For the CDR3, the DNA is TGTGCCAGCAGCTCTTTGGACTACGGGGAGCTGTTTTTT. This translates into CASSSLDYGELFF.

The chain recombines TRBV28 with TRBJ1-2; the D is unclear. The CDR3 contains 11 residues. Germline lookup yields CDR1 MDHEN and CDR2 SYDVKM. V was shortened by 8 bases and J by 8 bases, with 12 bases between the two germline ends. The CDR3 DNA reads as TGTGCCAGCGCCGCTGGGGAAGGCTACACCTTC. Its translation is CASAAGEGYTF.

The table lists this clone with a count of one. CDR3 region: CASSDYGTGHNEQFF. CDR3 DNA: TGTGCCAGCAGTGACTATGGGACAGGGCACAATGAGCAGTTCTTC. The chain recombines TRBV6-4 with TRBJ2-1; 9 bases are shared with TRBD1. The CDR3 loop spans 15 amino acids. Germline lookup yields CDR1 MRHNA and CDR2 SNTAGT. After removal of 1 base from V and 5 bases from J, the junction contained 3 bases not matched to a gene.

The rearrangement uses TRBV19 and TRBJ1-1, with D tentatively TRBD1 (5 bases). Trimming removed 6 bases at V and 5 bases at J, with 16 bases between. The length of the CDR3 is 14 residues. Per germline, CDR1 LNHDA and CDR2 SQIVND (reference sequence). The CDR3: CASRVGGENTEAFF. The CDR3 DNA sequence: TGTGCCAGTAGAGTGGGAGGGGAGAATACTGAAGCTTTCTTT.

This clone was seen just once. The chain couples TRBV7-2 to TRBJ2-3; 7 nucleotides align to TRBD2. The CDR3 sequence is 15 residues long. The germline gives CDR1 SGHTA, CDR2 FQGNSA. The trim removed 4 bases at V and 10 bases at J, leaving 14 bases unmatched. CDR3 amino acids: CASSSSGTQLGAQYF. Here the CDR3 DNA reads TGTGCCAGCAGCTCAAGCGGGACTCAGCTGGGAGCGCAGTATTTT.

V and J are TRBV27 and TRBJ2-1; D might be TRBD1 or TRBD2, each matching 5 bases. Germline CDR1 reads MNHEY; CDR2 reads SMNVEV (reference sequence). The germline V and J ends were trimmed by 7 bases and 2 bases, with 18 bases remaining between them. The CDR3 has 16 amino acids. The CDR3 nucleotides read TGTGCCAGCACCCCAGGGATAGCGAACCCCTACAATGAGCAGTTCTTC. It yields the protein CASTPGIANPYNEQFF.

The rearrangement joins TRBV18 to TRBJ2-6; D might be TRBD2 (6 bases). V lost 4 bases, J lost 2 bases, and 18 bases lay in between. This CDR3 region has 18 residues. Germline CDR1 reads KGHSH; CDR2 reads LQKENI. Here the CDR3 reads CASSLTAGTWTGANVLTF. CDR3 nucleotides: TGTGCCAGCTCACTCACAGCCGGGACTTGGACTGGGGCCAACGTCCTGACTTTC.

Concerning this clone itself: The sample contains more than one DNA sequence encoding this CDR3. The genes are TRBV5-1 and TRBJ1-1; 7 nucleotides agree with TRBD1. CDR3 size: 14 residues. The ends lost 2 bases at V and 2 bases at J; junction bases unmatched: 3. Germline V gives CDR1 SGHRS, CDR2 YFSETQ. The CDR3 sequence is CASSLGGGNTEAFF. CDR3 sequence (DNA): TGCGCCAGCAGCTTAGGGGGCGGAAACACTGAAGCTTTCTTT.

The chain couples TRBV4-1 to TRBJ2-5; D is possibly TRBD2 (5 bases). There are 16 residues in the CDR3. The germline gives CDR1 MGHRA, CDR2 YSYEKL. V gave up 1 base and J gave up 2 bases, with 14 bases separating them. The CDR3 DNA sequence: TGCGCCAGCAGCCAAGGAAGGTTCCCGGGGCAAGAGACCCAGTACTTC. It is translated as CASSQGRFPGQETQYF.

V is TRBV27 and J is TRBJ2-7, with a possible D match to TRBD2 (6 bases). Trimming removed 2 bases at V and 0 bases at J, with 8 bases between. This CDR3 contains 14 residues. Germline CDR1 MNHEY, CDR2 SMNVEV (reference sequence). CDR3 protein: CASSLSGPSYEQYF. The CDR3, as DNA: TGTGCCAGCAGTTTAAGCGGGCCCTCCTACGAGCAGTACTTC.

CDR3 protein: CASSSRQLSSYNSPLHF. The CDR3 bases are TGTGCCAGCAGCTCTAGACAGCTAAGCTCCTATAATTCACCCCTCCACTTT. The chain couples TRBV11-3 to TRBJ1-6, with a tentative D call TRBD1 (5 bases). The V and J ends lost 4 bases and 0 bases respectively, with 13 bases between them. The CDR3 length is 17 residues. The germline CDR1 and CDR2 sequences are SGHNT and YENEEA. Supplemented by reference TRBV11-3 and TRBJ1-6, the full variable domain reads EAGVVQSPRYKIIEKKQPVAFWCNPISGHNTLYWYLQNLGQGPELLIRYENEEAVDDSQLPKDRFSAERLKGVDSTLKIQPAELGDSAVYLCASSSRQLSSYNSPLHFGNGTRLTVT.

The V call is TRBV5-3, the J call TRBJ1-1, with no clear D. TRBV5-3 is annotated as an ORF whose role is uncertain. This CDR3 is 14 amino acids long. V lost 8 bases to trimming and J lost 4 bases, with 18 bases between them. The CDR3: CASSLSRATTEAFF. In DNA form, the CDR3 reads TGTGCCAGCAGCCTATCTAGGGCTACCACTGAAGCTTTCTTT.

This chain links TRBV9 with TRBJ2-7; the D is unclear. Per the germline V gene, CDR1 is SGDLS and CDR2 is YYNGEE. V lost 0 bases and J lost 4, with 8 bases in between. The CDR3 has 13 amino acids. CDR3 sequence (DNA): TGTGCCAGCAGCGTAGAATGGGGATACGAGCAGTACTTC. It yields the protein CASSVEWGYEQYF.

This clone was observed once. The J gene is TRBJ2-1, the V gene TRBV5-1; no definite D call. The germline CDR1 and CDR2 sequences are SGHRS and YFSETQ. Trimming took 0 bases from V and 6 from J, leaving 10 bases between them. The CDR3 is 14 residues long. DNA of the CDR3: TGCGCCAGCAGCTTGGCCGGTAGCTTCAATGAGCAGTTCTTC. Its translation is CASSLAGSFNEQFF.